The clone carrying this T cell receptor (beta chain) showed up many times. Time point denoted: newly diagnosed GD, antithyroid drugs for less than 3 months. Researchers made the TCR library from RNA that was extracted from PBMCs. Relying on iRepertoire HTBI primers and Arm-PCR of CDR3 regions, the team built TCR beta libraries. MiXCR was run by TCRdb on the multiplex PCR reads, yielding one entry per CDR3 protein. Of 450,000 to 650,000 distinct CDR3 sequences listed, about 16% are singletons. This record belongs to a study of regulatory T cells in long-lasting Graves disease. These data were also filed under a second study, of T cells in Graves' hyperthyroidism and ophthalmopathy.

The receptor comes from a woman in her forties or fifties with Graves disease. The sequences come from peripheral blood mononuclear cells (PBMCs), collected at new diagnosis, from a patient treated with antithyroid drugs.

The CDR3 spells CASSRTGESEAFF. The DNA for the CDR3 is TGTGCCAGCAGCCGGACAGGGGAATCTGAAGCTTTCTTT. V is TRBV12-3 or TRBV12-4 and J is TRBJ1-1, with 9 bases lining up with TRBD1. V lost 6 bases, J lost 6 bases, and 5 bases stayed unmatched. The CDR3 runs to 13 residues.